Described below is a single T cell receptor beta chain sequence and its context. TCR beta chains were sequenced at survey level with immunoSEQ. The table came from immunoSEQ multiplex PCR; TCRdb's copy has only in-frame clones and leaves some out. The sample records some 70,000 clones, roughly 95% being singletons. Germline CDR1 SGHTA, CDR2 FQGNSA. The CDR3 runs 17 residues. Trimming left V 5 bases short and J 2 bases short, with 20 bases between. V gene TRBV7-2 combines with J gene TRBJ2-3, with D possibly being TRBD1 (6 bases). Source material: PBMCs. The sequence derives from a man aged 35-49 years with rheumatoid arthritis. CDR3 coding DNA: TGTGCCAGCAGCACCCAAGCAGGGGCCCTGATCACAGATACGCAGTATTTT. The encoded protein is CASSTQAGALITDTQYF.